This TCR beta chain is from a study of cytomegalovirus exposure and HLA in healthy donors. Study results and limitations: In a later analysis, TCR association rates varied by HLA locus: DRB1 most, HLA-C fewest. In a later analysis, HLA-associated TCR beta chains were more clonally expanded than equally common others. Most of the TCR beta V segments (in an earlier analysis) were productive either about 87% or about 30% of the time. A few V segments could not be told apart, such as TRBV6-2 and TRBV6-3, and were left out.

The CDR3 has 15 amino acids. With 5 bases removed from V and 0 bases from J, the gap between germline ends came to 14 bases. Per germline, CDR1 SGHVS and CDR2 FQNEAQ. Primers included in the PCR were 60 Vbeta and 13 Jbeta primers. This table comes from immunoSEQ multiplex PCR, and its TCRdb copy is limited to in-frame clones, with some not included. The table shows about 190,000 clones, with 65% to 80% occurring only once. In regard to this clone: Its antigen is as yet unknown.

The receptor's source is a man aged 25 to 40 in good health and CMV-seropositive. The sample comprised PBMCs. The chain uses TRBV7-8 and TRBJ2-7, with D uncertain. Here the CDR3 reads CASSPTYFASYEQYF. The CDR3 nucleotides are TGTGCCAGCAGCCCTACTTACTTTGCCTCCTACGAGCAGTACTTC.